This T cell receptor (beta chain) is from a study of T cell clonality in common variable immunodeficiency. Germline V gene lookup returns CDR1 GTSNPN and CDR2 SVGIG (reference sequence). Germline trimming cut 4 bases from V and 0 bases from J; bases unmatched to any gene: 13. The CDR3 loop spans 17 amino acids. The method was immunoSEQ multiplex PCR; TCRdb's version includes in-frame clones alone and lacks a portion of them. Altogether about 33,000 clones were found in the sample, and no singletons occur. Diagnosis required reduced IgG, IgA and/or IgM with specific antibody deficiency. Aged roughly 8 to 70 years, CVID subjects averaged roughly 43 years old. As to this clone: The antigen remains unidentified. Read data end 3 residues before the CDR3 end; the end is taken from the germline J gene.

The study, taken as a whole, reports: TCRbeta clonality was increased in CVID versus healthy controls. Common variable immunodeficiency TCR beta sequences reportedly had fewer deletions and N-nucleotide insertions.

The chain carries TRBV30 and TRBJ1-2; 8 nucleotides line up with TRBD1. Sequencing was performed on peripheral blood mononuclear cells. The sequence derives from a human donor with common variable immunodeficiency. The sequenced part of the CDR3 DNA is TGTGCCTGGACTTCGGACAGGGCCATTAATTCTAACTATGGC. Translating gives CAWTSDRAINSNYG. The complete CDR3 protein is CAWTSDRAINSNYGYTF.